What follows describes a single TCR beta chain. The antigen remains undetermined. Total pancreatectomy with islet autotransplantation was the source of the chronic pancreatitis pancreas tissue. Patients with known diabetes were not included. This CDR3 spans 14 amino acids. With V trimmed by 3 bases and J by 1 base, 1 base remained unmatched. Per the germline V gene, CDR1 is MNHEY and CDR2 is SMNVEV (reference sequence). This sample is part of a study of immune characteristics of hereditary and idiopathic chronic pancreatitis. The study, taken as a whole, reports: TCRbeta diversity rose and clonality fell in both pancreatitis groups versus controls.

The method was immunoSEQ multiplex PCR; TCRdb's version includes in-frame clones alone and lacks a portion of them. The sample consists of 9,000 to 10,000 clones, about 76% of them appearing once. Sample: pancreas tissue with idiopathic chronic pancreatitis. J is TRBJ1-2 and V is TRBV27; 8 bases line up with TRBD1. The TCR originated in a human donor with chronic pancreatitis. The CDR3, as DNA: TGTGCCAGCAGTTTTGACAGGGGTAACTATGGCTACACCTTC. This encodes CASSFDRGNYGYTF.